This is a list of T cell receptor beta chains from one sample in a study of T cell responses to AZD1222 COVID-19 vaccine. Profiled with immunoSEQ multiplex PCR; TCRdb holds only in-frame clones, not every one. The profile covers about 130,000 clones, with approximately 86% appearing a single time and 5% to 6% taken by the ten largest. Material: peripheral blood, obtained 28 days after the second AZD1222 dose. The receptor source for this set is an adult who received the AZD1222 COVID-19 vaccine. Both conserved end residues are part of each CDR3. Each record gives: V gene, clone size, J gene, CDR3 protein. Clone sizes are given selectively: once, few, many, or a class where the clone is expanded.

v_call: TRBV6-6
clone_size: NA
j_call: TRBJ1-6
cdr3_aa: CASGAGFNNSPLHF

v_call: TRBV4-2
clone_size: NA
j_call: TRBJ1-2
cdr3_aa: CASSQDMLDGYGYTF

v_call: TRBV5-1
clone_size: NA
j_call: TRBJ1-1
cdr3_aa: CASSLDSNTEAFF

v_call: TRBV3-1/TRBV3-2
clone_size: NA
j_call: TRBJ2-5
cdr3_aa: CASSQVGGTQYF

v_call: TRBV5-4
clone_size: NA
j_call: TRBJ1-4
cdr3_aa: CASSLPSGRKGANEKLFF

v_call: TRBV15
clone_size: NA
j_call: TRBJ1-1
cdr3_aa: CATSRPPGIAFF

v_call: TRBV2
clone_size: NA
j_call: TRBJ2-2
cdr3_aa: CASSVGTPLQGELFF

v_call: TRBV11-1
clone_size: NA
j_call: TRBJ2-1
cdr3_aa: CASSLQDAVYNEQFF

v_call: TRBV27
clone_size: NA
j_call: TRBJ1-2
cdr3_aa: CASSLRPDGFYGYTF

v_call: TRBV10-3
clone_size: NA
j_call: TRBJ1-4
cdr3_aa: CAISESSGQNEKLFF

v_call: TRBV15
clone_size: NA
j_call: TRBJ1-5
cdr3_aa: CATSRVQGNQPQHF

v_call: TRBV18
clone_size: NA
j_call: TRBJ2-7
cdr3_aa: CASSGRVPEQYF

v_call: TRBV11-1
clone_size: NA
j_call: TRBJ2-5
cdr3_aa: CASSLNRETQYF

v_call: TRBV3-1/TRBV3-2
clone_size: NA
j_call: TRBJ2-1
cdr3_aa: CASSQNGVREQFF

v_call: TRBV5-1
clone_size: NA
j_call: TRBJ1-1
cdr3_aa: CASTSQVDTEAFF

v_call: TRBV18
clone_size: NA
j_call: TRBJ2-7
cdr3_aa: CASSPPGQPYEQYF

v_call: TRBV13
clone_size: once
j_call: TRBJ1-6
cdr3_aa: CASSLGGPTGRDSPLHF

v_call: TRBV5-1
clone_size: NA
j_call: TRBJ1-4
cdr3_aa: CASSIRTSSNEKLFF

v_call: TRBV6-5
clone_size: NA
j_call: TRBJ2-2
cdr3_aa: CASSYRSLGNTGELFF

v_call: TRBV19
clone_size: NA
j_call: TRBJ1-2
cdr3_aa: CASSTADPANYGYTF

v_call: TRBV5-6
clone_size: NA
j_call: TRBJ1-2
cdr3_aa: CASSLLDRGHYGYTF

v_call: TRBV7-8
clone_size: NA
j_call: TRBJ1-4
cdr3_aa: CASSYRRQTNEKLFF

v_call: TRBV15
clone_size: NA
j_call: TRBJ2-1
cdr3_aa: CATSSSGNPQQFF